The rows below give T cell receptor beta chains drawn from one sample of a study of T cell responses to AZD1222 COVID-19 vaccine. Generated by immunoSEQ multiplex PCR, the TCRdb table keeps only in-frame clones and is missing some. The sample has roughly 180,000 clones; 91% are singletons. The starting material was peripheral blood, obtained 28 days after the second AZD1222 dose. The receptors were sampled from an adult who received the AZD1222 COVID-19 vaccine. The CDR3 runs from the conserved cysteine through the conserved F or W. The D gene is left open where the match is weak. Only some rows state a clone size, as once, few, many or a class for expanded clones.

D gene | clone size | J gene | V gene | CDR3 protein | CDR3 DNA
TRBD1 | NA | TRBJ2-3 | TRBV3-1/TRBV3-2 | CASRNRDRGTDTQYF | TGTGCCAGCAGGAACCGGGACAGGGGTACAGATACGCAGTATTTT
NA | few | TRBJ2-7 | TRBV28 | CASSLSRYEQYF | TGTGCCAGCAGTTTAAGTCGGTACGAGCAGTACTTC
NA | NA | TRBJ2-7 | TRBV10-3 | CAISESGPDSLSEQYF | TGTGCCATCAGTGAGTCTGGGCCCGACTCGTTGAGCGAGCAGTACTTC
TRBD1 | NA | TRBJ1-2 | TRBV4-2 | CASSQDEGQLVGYTF | TGTGCCAGCAGCCAAGATGAGGGACAGCTGGTTGGCTACACCTTC
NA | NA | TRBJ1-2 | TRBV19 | CASTLGTYYGYTF | TGTGCCAGTACTCTCGGGACGTACTATGGCTACACCTTC
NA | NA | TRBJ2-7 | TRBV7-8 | CASSLVGRGRRAYEQYF | TGTGCCAGCAGCTTAGTAGGGAGGGGGCGCCGGGCCTACGAGCAGTACTTC
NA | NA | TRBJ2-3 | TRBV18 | CASSPPEVDTQYF | TGTGCCAGCTCACCACCGGAAGTTGATACGCAGTATTTT
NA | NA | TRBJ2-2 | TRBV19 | CASRRVGDTGELFF | TGTGCCAGTAGGAGGGTGGGGGACACCGGGGAGCTGTTTTTT
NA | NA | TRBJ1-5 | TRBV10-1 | CASQHRDQPQHF | TGCGCCAGCCAACACAGGGATCAGCCCCAGCATTTT
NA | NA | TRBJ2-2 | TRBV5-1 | CASSLSGNGVGELFF | TGCGCCAGCAGCTTGTCTGGGAATGGGGTCGGGGAGCTGTTTTTT
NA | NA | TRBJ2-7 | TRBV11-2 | CASSLAGVARIYEQYF | TGTGCCAGCAGCCTAGCCGGGGTGGCACGAATTTACGAGCAGTACTTC
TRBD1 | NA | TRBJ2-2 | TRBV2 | CASSGGDRGRTGELFF | TGTGCCAGCAGTGGGGGGGACAGGGGGCGGACCGGGGAGCTGTTTTTT
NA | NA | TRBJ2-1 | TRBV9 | CASSATGREQFF | TGTGCCAGCAGCGCGACAGGCCGTGAGCAGTTCTTC
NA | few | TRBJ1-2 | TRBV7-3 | CASSFGQYYGYTF | TGTGCCAGCAGCTTCGGACAGTACTATGGCTACACCTTC
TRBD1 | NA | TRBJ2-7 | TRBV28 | CASSTTGTGRTYEQYF | TGTGCCAGCAGTACGACCGGGACAGGGAGGACTTACGAGCAGTACTTC
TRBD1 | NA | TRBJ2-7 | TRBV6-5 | CASSYAPTGSYEQYF | TGTGCCAGCAGTTACGCCCCGACAGGGTCCTACGAGCAGTACTTC
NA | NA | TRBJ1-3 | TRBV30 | CAWTVISSGNTIYF | TGTGCCTGGACAGTCATTTCCTCTGGAAACACCATATATTTT
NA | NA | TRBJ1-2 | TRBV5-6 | CASSLGGNYGYTF | TGTGCCAGCAGCCTGGGGGGTAACTATGGCTACACCTTC
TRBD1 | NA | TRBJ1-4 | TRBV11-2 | CASSGRQGAYEKLFF | TGTGCCAGCAGCGGCCGACAGGGGGCTTATGAAAAACTGTTTTTT
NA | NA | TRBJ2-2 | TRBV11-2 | CASSLGLWRAAGELFF | TGTGCCAGCAGCTTAGGGCTCTGGAGGGCGGCCGGGGAGCTGTTTTTT
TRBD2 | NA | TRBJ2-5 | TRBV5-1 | CASSPLAGEETQYF | TGCGCCAGCAGCCCCTTAGCGGGGGAAGAGACCCAGTACTTC
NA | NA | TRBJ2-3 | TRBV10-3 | CAISSGFQSDTQYF | TGTGCCATCAGCTCAGGGTTCCAGTCGGATACGCAGTATTTT
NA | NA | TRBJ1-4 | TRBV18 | CASSPRSTTTNEKLFF | TGTGCCAGCTCACCACGCTCGACAACAACTAATGAAAAACTGTTTTTT
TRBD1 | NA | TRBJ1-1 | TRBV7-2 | CASSQTSRGRVGEAFF | TGTGCCAGCAGCCAGACGTCCAGGGGGCGAGTTGGTGAAGCTTTCTTT
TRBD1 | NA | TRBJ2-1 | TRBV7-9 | CASSITGGSYNEQFF | TGTGCCAGCAGTATAACAGGGGGCTCCTACAATGAGCAGTTCTTC
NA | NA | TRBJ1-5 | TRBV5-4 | CASSVDSNQPQHF | TGTGCCAGCAGCGTGGATAGCAATCAGCCCCAGCATTTT
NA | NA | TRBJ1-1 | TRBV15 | CATSRDKAQEAFF | TGTGCCACCAGCAGAGATAAGGCCCAAGAAGCTTTCTTT
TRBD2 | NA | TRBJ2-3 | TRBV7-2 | CASSLAGARGDTQYF | TGTGCCAGCAGCCTAGCGGGGGCGCGCGGAGATACGCAGTATTTT
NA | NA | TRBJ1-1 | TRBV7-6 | CASTPRGENTEAFF | TGTGCCAGCACCCCCAGGGGCGAGAACACTGAAGCTTTCTTT
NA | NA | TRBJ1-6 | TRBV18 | CASSPGARGNNSPLHF | TGTGCCAGCTCACCAGGGGCGAGGGGGAATAATTCACCCCTCCACTTT
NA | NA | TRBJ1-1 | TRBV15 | CATSRDGRGWNTEAFF | TGTGCCACCAGCAGAGATGGGCGAGGCTGGAACACTGAAGCTTTCTTT
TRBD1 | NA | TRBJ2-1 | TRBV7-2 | CASTPGLRGRNEQFF | TGTGCCAGCACCCCCGGACTCAGGGGGCGCAATGAGCAGTTCTTC
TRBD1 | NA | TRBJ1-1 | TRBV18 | CASSETGGTEAFF | TGTGCCAGCTCAGAAACAGGGGGCACTGAAGCTTTCTTT
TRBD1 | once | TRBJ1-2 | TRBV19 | CASSRDRNVYGYTF | TGTGCCAGTAGTAGGGACAGGAACGTATATGGCTACACCTTC
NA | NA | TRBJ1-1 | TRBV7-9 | CASSLTQGNTEAFF | TGTGCCAGCAGCCTTACTCAGGGGAACACTGAAGCTTTCTTT
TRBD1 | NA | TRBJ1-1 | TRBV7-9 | CASSMGQVEAEAFF | TGTGCCAGCAGCATGGGACAGGTTGAGGCTGAAGCTTTCTTT
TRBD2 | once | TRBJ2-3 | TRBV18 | CASSSRTSGGTSTDTQYF | TGTGCCAGCTCATCCAGGACTAGCGGGGGGACAAGCACAGATACGCAGTATTTT
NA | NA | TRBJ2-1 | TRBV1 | CTSSQCGGRASHNEQFF | TGCACCAGCAGCCAATGCGGCGGGAGGGCCAGCCACAATGAGCAGTTCTTC
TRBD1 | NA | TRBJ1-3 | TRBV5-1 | CASRTDRGRAGSGNTIYF | TGCGCCAGCAGGACCGACAGGGGCCGCGCGGGCTCTGGAAACACCATATATTTT
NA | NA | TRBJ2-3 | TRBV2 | CASSVGNPAGPDTQYF | TGTGCCAGCAGTGTGGGGAACCCTGCTGGCCCAGATACGCAGTATTTT
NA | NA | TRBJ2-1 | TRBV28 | CASSPGGRGVNEQFF | TGTGCCAGCAGCCCCGGGGGTCGAGGAGTTAATGAGCAGTTCTTC
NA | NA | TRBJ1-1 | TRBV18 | CASSPPRGAWGEAFF | TGTGCCAGCTCACCACCAAGGGGAGCCTGGGGTGAAGCTTTCTTT